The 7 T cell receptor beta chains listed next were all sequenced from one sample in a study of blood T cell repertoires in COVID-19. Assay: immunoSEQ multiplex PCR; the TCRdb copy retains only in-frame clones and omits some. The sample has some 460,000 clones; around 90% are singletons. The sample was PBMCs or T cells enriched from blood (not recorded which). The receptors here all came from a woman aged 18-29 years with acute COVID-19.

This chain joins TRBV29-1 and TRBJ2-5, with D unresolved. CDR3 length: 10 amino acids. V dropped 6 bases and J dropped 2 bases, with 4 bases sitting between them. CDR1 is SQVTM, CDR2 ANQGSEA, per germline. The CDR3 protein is CSVRQETQYF. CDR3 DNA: TGCAGCGTGCGTCAAGAGACCCAGTACTTC. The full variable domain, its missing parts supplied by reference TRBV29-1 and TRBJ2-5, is SAVISQKPSRDICQRGTSLTIQCQVDSQVTMMFWYRQQPGQSLTLIATANQGSEATYESGFVIDKFPISRPNLTFSTLTVSNMSPEDSSIYLCSVRQETQYFGPGTRLLVL.

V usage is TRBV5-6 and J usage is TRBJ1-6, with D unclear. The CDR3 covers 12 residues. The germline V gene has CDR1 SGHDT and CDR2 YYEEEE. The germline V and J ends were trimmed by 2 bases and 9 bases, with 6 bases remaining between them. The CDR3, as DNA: TGTGCCAGCAGCTTACTACCTTCACCCCTCCACTTT. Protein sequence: CASSLLPSPLHF.

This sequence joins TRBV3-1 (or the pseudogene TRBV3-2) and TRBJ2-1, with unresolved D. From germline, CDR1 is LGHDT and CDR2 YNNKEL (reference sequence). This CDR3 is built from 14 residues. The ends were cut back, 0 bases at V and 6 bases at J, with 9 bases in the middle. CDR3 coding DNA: TGTGCCAGCAGCCAAGATTCCCTTTTCAATGAGCAGTTCTTC. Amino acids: CASSQDSLFNEQFF.

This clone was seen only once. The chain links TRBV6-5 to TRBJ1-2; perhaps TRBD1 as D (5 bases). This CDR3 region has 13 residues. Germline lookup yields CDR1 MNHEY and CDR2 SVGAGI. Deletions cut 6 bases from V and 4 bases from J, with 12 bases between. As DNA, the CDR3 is TGTGCCAGCAGACAACCGACAGTCTATGGCTACACCTTC. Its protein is CASRQPTVYGYTF.

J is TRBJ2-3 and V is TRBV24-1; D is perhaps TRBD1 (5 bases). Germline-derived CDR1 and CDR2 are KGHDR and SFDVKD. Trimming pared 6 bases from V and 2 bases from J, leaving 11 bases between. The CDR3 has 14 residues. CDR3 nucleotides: TGTGCCACCAGTCGAGGCAGGGACACAGATACGCAGTATTTT. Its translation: CATSRGRDTDTQYF.

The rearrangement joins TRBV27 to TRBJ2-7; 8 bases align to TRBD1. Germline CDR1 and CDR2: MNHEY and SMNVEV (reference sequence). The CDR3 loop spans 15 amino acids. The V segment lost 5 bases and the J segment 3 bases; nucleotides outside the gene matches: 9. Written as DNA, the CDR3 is TGTGCCAGCAGTCCCCAGACAGGGGAAGTCTACGAGCAGTACTTC. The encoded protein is CASSPQTGEVYEQYF.

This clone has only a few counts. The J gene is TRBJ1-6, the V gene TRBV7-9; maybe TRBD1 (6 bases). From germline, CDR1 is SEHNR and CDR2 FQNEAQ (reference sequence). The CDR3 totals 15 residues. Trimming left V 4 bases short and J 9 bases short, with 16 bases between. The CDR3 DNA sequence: TGTGCCAGCAGCTCGGGGGGCCTACAGGGTTCACCCCTCCACTTT. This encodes CASSSGGLQGSPLHF.